A selection of T cell receptor beta chains follows, all from one sample in a study of graft-versus-host responses after intestinal transplantation. Produced via immunoSEQ multiplex PCR; TCRdb's table is partial and in-frame only. The table lists 25,000 to 30,000 clones, about 80% of them singletons. Source: ileum tissue, taken 98 days after intestinal transplantation. Every receptor here comes from a human patient who received an intestinal transplant, so some T cells may come from the graft donor. Both conserved end residues are part of each CDR3. D genes are given only for firm matches. A clone size is listed for some rows: how often the clone was seen (once, few, many), or a class if it is expanded.

clone_size	v_call	d_call	j_call	cdr3_nt	cdr3_aa
once	TRBV27	.	TRBJ2-7	TGTGCCAGCAGTGATACATACGAGCAGTACTTC	CASSDTYEQYF
once	TRBV2	.	TRBJ1-5	TGTGCCAGCAGTGATAACTCTAAACAAGCCAGCAGCAATCAGCCCCAGCATTTT	CASSDNSKQASSNQPQHF
.	TRBV4-1	.	TRBJ1-3	TGCGCCAGCAGCCAAGGTCGCGGGATCAAATGGGGAAACACCATATATTTT	CASSQGRGIKWGNTIYF
.	TRBV10-3	TRBD2	TRBJ2-1	TGTGCCATCAGTGATACCCAGCGGGGGGGTTTCAATGAGCAGTTCTTC	CAISDTQRGGFNEQFF
few	TRBV20-1	.	TRBJ2-3	TGCAGTGCAGGGTCAGATACGCAGTATTTT	CSAGSDTQYF
.	TRBV6-5	.	TRBJ1-1	TGTGCCAGCAGCCCCGATTACAGGGCCACTGAAGCTTTCTTT	CASSPDYRATEAFF
.	TRBV5-1	TRBD2	TRBJ2-7	TGCGCCAGCAGTGGGGAGGGAAACTACGAGCAGTACTTC	CASSGEGNYEQYF
.	TRBV7-9	.	TRBJ1-2	TGTGCCAGCAGCTTAGGGGCAGGGGATGGCTACACCTTC	CASSLGAGDGYTF
.	TRBV27	TRBD1	TRBJ1-2	TGTGCCAGCAGTTTTGGCGGGACAGGGAGTGGCTACACCTTC	CASSFGGTGSGYTF
.	TRBV7-9	.	TRBJ2-7	TGTGCCAGCACCCGGGGGTCCCGTGAGCAGTACTTC	CASTRGSREQYF
.	TRBV27	TRBD1	TRBJ2-1	TGTGCCAGCAGTGCCCCAGGGACAGGGTCATTAAATTCCTACAATGAGCAGTTCTTC	CASSAPGTGSLNSYNEQFF
.	TRBV27	.	TRBJ2-1	TGTGCCAGCAGGACTTTCCTAGCGAGGGTTAACAATGAGCAGTTCTTC	CASRTFLARVNNEQFF
.	TRBV7-6	TRBD1	TRBJ2-7	TGTGCCAGCAGCCCGGGGACAGGGAACTACGAGCAGTACTTC	CASSPGTGNYEQYF
.	TRBV6-1	TRBD1	TRBJ1-4	TGTGCCAGCAGGGGTACAGGGGGAGGTGAAAAACTGTTTTTT	CASRGTGGGEKLFF
.	TRBV29-1	.	TRBJ1-3	TGCAGCGTTAGAGTACAGCAAGTCGGAAACACCATATATTTT	CSVRVQQVGNTIYF
.	TRBV9	TRBD2	TRBJ2-3	TGTGCCAGCAGCGTAGAGGCGGGGGGGCCCACAGATACGCAGTATTTT	CASSVEAGGPTDTQYF
.	TRBV9	.	TRBJ2-7	TGTGCCAGCAGCCCTCGGGGGAGCGAGCAGTACTTC	CASSPRGSEQYF
.	TRBV5-1	.	TRBJ2-1	TGCGCCAGCAGCTTCCAGGACCGCTCCTACAATGAGCAGTTCTTC	CASSFQDRSYNEQFF
few	TRBV28	.	TRBJ2-4	TGTGCCAGCAGTCCCCTGACAGGAAAAGAAACCAAAAACATTCAGTACTTC	CASSPLTGKETKNIQYF
.	TRBV5-8	.	TRBJ2-3	TGTGCCAGCAGCTTCCGCGTTAGCACAGATACGCAGTATTTT	CASSFRVSTDTQYF
.	TRBV6-6	.	TRBJ1-5	TGTGCCAGCAGGGACAGCAGGGGAGGGGGTCAGCCCCAGCATTTT	CASRDSRGGGQPQHF
.	TRBV29-1	TRBD2	TRBJ2-5	TGCAGCGTTGTTCTTAGCGGGGGGGGAGAGACCCAGTACTTC	CSVVLSGGGETQYF
.	TRBV6-4	TRBD2	TRBJ2-5	TGTGCCAGCAGTGGCGTTAGGTCACCTAGCGGGGGGAAAGAGACCCAGTACTTC	CASSGVRSPSGGKETQYF
.	TRBV2	.	TRBJ2-7	TGTGCCAGCAGTGTAAGGGGGGTCTACGAGCAGTACTTC	CASSVRGVYEQYF
.	TRBV5-4	TRBD1	TRBJ1-2	TGTGCCAGCAGCTCAACGACAGGGAAAGAGGCCTACACCTTC	CASSSTTGKEAYTF
.	TRBV9	.	TRBJ2-2	TGTGCCAGCAGCGTCGAGGGAGCCCCGAACACCGGGGAGCTGTTTTTT	CASSVEGAPNTGELFF